A selection of T cell receptor beta chains follows, all from one sample in a study of regulatory T cells in long-lasting Graves disease. Each CDR3 protein is one row after TCRdb ran MiXCR on the multiplex PCR reads. The data contain under 350,000 distinct CDR3 sequences, around 23% of them singletons. The material sequenced was peripheral blood mononuclear cells (PBMCs), taken when the disease was refractory, from a patient treated with antithyroid drugs. Receptors were obtained from a female donor with Graves disease. Each CDR3 is given with its conserved first and last residue. Fields, in order: clone size, V gene, J gene, D gene, CDR3 protein, CDR3 DNA. A D gene is named only where the DNA matches it firmly. Clone size appears in some rows only: once, few, many, or a class for an expanded clone.

.	TRBV27	TRBJ1-1	.	CASSLRGGITEAFF	TGTGCCAGCAGTTTACGGGGGGGTATCACTGAAGCTTTCTTT
few	TRBV10-3	TRBJ1-2	.	CAISESGLFIGYTF	TGTGCCATCAGTGAAAGTGGTCTGTTCATTGGCTACACCTTC
.	TRBV6-9	TRBJ1-1	TRBD1	CASSLTGGRGGEAFF	TGTGCCAGCAGTTTGACAGGGGGAAGGGGTGGTGAAGCTTTCTTT
many	TRBV19	TRBJ2-2	.	CASSIPGELFF	TGTGCCAGTAGTATACCCGGGGAGCTGTTTTTT
.	TRBV19	TRBJ1-4	.	CARLTRRGATNEKLFF	TGTGCCAGGCTCACCAGACGGGGCGCAACTAATGAAAAACTGTTTTTT
many	TRBV2	TRBJ2-7	.	CASSENGYEQYF	TGTGCCAGCAGTGAGAACGGCTACGAGCAGTACTTC
few	TRBV28	TRBJ1-5	TRBD1	CASGEIGQGVGNQPQHF	TGTGCCAGCGGTGAGATCGGACAGGGGGTAGGCAATCAGCCCCAGCATTTT
many	TRBV28	TRBJ2-7	.	CASSFEGVAFEQYF	TGTGCCAGCAGTTTTGAGGGGGTGGCTTTCGAGCAGTACTTC
many	TRBV6-2/TRBV6-3	TRBJ2-7	TRBD1	CASTDRGSRDEQYF	TGTGCCAGCACGGACAGGGGATCGAGGGACGAGCAGTACTTC
few	TRBV27	TRBJ2-2	.	CASSLSGSAGELFF	TGTGCCAGCAGTTTATCAGGGTCCGCCGGGGAGCTGTTTTTT
many	TRBV30	TRBJ2-5	.	CAWSVQTTQYF	TGTGCCTGGAGTGTACAGACGACCCAGTACTTC
many	TRBV28	TRBJ2-5	TRBD1	CASSLSGTAPGTQYF	TGTGCCAGCAGTTTAAGTGGGACAGCCCCAGGGACCCAGTACTTC
many	TRBV6-2/TRBV6-3	TRBJ2-7	TRBD2	CASSYDYSGRSGDEQYF	TGTGCCAGCAGTTACGACTATAGCGGGAGGAGTGGCGACGAGCAGTACTTC
.	TRBV6-2/TRBV6-3	TRBJ1-1	.	CASSCSTANTEAFF	TGTGCCAGCAGTTGCAGTACTGCGAACACTGAAGCTTTCTTT
many	TRBV28	TRBJ1-4	.	CASSYIDANEKLFF	TGTGCCAGCAGTTACATAGATGCTAATGAAAAACTGTTTTTT
many	TRBV20-1	TRBJ2-7	TRBD1	CSASRDRVNEQYF	TGCAGTGCTTCCCGGGACAGGGTCAACGAGCAGTACTTC
many	TRBV6-1	TRBJ1-4	TRBD1	CASKGQLATNEKLFF	TGTGCCAGCAAGGGACAGCTTGCAACTAATGAAAAACTGTTTTTT
few	TRBV3-1	TRBJ2-3	TRBD2	CASSQGPAGDEYF	TGTGCCAGCAGCCAAGGTCCAGCGGGAGACGAGTATTTT
.	TRBV7-2	TRBJ1-2	TRBD1	CASSWGRGSYGYTF	TGTGCCAGCAGCTGGGGCAGGGGGAGCTATGGCTACACCTTC
many	TRBV2	TRBJ1-5	.	CASSEFWDQPQHF	TGTGCCAGCAGTGAATTTTGGGATCAGCCCCAGCATTTT
many	TRBV28	TRBJ2-4	TRBD2	CASTPQGLAGGKPKNIQYF	TGTGCCAGCACCCCACAGGGACTAGCGGGAGGGAAGCCCAAAAACATTCAGTACTTC
.	TRBV28	TRBJ1-1	.	CASSSQGLKAFF	TGTGCCAGCAGTTCTCAGGGTTTAAAAGCTTTCTTT
few	TRBV19	TRBJ2-6	.	CASSIYRGTGANVLTF	TGTGCCAGTAGTATTTATAGGGGCACTGGGGCCAACGTCCTGACTTTC
.	TRBV6-5	TRBJ1-2	.	CASSYSVGGRSGYTF	TGTGCCAGCAGTTACTCGGTGGGGGGCAGGTCGGGCTACACCTTC
.	TRBV3-1	TRBJ2-7	TRBD2	CASSQVAGGRPAYEQYF	TGTGCCAGCAGCCAAGTAGCGGGAGGCCGCCCCGCTTACGAGCAGTACTTC
.	TRBV18	TRBJ1-1	TRBD1	CASSPPWDSLGAFF	TGTGCCAGCTCACCACCTTGGGACAGCCTGGGAGCTTTCTTT
.	TRBV29-1	TRBJ2-5	TRBD2	CSVVAGVEEETQYF	TGCAGCGTTGTAGCGGGAGTAGAAGAGGAGACCCAGTACTTC
few	TRBV20-1	TRBJ1-2	.	CSAPPGLGPNYGYTF	TGCAGTGCTCCACCCGGGCTGGGCCCTAACTATGGCTACACCTTC
.	TRBV19	TRBJ2-7	TRBD1	CATSSGTGGYEQYF	TGTGCCACCTCGTCCGGGACAGGAGGCTACGAGCAGTACTTC
once	TRBV5-6	TRBJ1-2	.	CASSLGGLGYTF	TGTGCCAGCAGCTTGGGAGGTCTTGGCTACACCTTC
.	TRBV28	TRBJ2-6	TRBD1	CASSPPHHYPGQESFGANVLTF	TGTGCCAGCAGTCCGCCCCATCACTACCCGGGACAGGAAAGCTTTGGGGCCAACGTCCTGACTTTC
.	TRBV18	TRBJ2-1	.	CASSPSSFYEQFF	TGTGCCAGCTCACCGAGTAGCTTCTATGAGCAGTTCTTC
many	TRBV2	TRBJ2-7	.	CASDSNYEQYF	TGTGCCAGCGACTCAAACTACGAGCAGTACTTC
few	TRBV2	TRBJ2-3	.	CASSGRDHRTDTQYF	TGTGCCAGCAGTGGGAGGGACCACCGCACAGATACGCAGTATTTT
many	TRBV6-1	TRBJ1-2	.	CASSDYFPLYGYTF	TGTGCCAGCAGTGATTATTTCCCCCTCTATGGCTACACCTTC
many	TRBV27	TRBJ2-7	.	CASGLHRENYEQYF	TGTGCCAGCGGCTTACACAGGGAAAACTACGAGCAGTACTTC
many	TRBV12-3/TRBV12-4	TRBJ1-5	.	CASKATVYSNQPQHF	TGTGCCAGCAAGGCGACGGTGTATAGCAATCAGCCCCAGCATTTT
.	TRBV7-9	TRBJ2-5	.	CASIPEYQETQYF	TGTGCCAGCATCCCAGAGTACCAAGAGACCCAGTACTTC
.	TRBV12-3/TRBV12-4	TRBJ2-7	TRBD2	CASPGTSGGYEQYF	TGTGCCAGCCCCGGGACTAGCGGGGGCTACGAGCAGTACTTC
many	TRBV7-2	TRBJ1-2	.	CASSLEGRGASSGYTF	TGTGCCAGCAGCTTAGAGGGACGGGGGGCGAGTAGCGGCTACACCTTC
many	TRBV3-1	TRBJ1-1	TRBD1	CASSQEQGLMNTEAFF	TGTGCCAGCAGCCAAGAACAGGGGCTCATGAACACTGAAGCTTTCTTT
few	TRBV6-1	TRBJ2-2	TRBD2	CASSLAVTGELFF	TGTGCCAGCAGTCTAGCGGTCACCGGGGAGCTGTTTTTT
.	TRBV27	TRBJ2-2	.	CASSLGRGYTGELFF	TGTGCCAGCAGTTTGGGGCGGGGTTATACCGGGGAGCTGTTTTTT
.	TRBV19	TRBJ1-5	.	CASSIASINQPQHF	TGTGCCAGTAGTATAGCCAGTATAAATCAGCCCCAGCATTTT
many	TRBV11-2	TRBJ2-2	.	CASSLSSEDGELFF	TGTGCCAGCAGCTTGTCTAGCGAAGACGGGGAGCTGTTTTTT
many	TRBV6-5	TRBJ1-5	.	CASSYLGVFDQPQHF	TGTGCCAGCAGTTACCTAGGGGTTTTCGATCAGCCCCAGCATTTT
many	TRBV7-2	TRBJ2-2	.	CASSLDRMTGELFF	TGTGCCAGCAGCTTAGACAGGATGACCGGGGAGCTGTTTTTT
.	TRBV7-8	TRBJ1-5	.	CASSPRFTGNQPQHF	TGTGCCAGCAGCCCTCGATTCACCGGAAATCAGCCCCAGCATTTT
few	TRBV15	TRBJ2-4	.	CATSTPVALAKNIQYF	TGTGCCACCAGCACGCCAGTGGCGCTAGCCAAAAACATTCAGTACTTC
few	TRBV27	TRBJ1-5	.	CASSLGSGSHQPQHF	TGTGCCAGCAGTTTAGGGTCAGGGTCTCATCAGCCCCAGCATTTT
many	TRBV18	TRBJ1-5	.	CASSGRVLWPQHF	TGTGCCAGCTCAGGCAGGGTGTTGTGGCCCCAGCATTTT
.	TRBV5-8	TRBJ2-1	TRBD1	CASTLNRGWDEQFF	TGTGCCAGCACCTTAAACAGGGGGTGGGATGAGCAGTTCTTC
few	TRBV12-3/TRBV12-4	TRBJ2-5	.	CASSLGQGIETQYF	TGTGCCAGCAGTTTAGGGCAGGGGATAGAGACCCAGTACTTC
few	TRBV3-1	TRBJ1-2	.	CASSQLGARYGYTF	TGTGCCAGCAGCCAACTTGGGGCCCGCTATGGCTACACCTTC
few	TRBV7-9	TRBJ1-1	.	CASSLLRAPGKAFF	TGTGCCAGCAGCTTGCTCCGGGCTCCAGGGAAAGCTTTCTTT
few	TRBV18	TRBJ1-6	TRBD1	CASSPTGTGLSPLHF	TGTGCCAGCTCACCAACGGGGACAGGGCTCTCACCCCTCCACTTT